Sequencing of this T cell receptor (beta chain) was carried out in a study of breast tumors, draining lymph nodes, adjacent tissues. CDR1 is DFQATT, CDR2 SNEGSKA, per germline (reference sequence). V gave up 6 bases and J gave up 8 bases, with 11 bases separating them. The CDR3 is 11 amino acids. Samples came from axillary lymph nodes draining the breast cancer. With respect to this clonotype: The antigen remains unidentified.

TCRdb redid the calling of the multiplex PCR reads with MiXCR, one entry per CDR3 protein. The repertoire holds 200,000 or so distinct CDR3 sequences, 25% to 40% seen once, with roughly 4.3% in the top ten. Study-wide results and caveats: Findings are consistent with lymph node origin and intratumoral expansion of most tumor T cells. Tumor repertoires ranked between lymph nodes and nontumor tissue in diversity, with V and J gene preferences. Tumor T cell lymph node origin was a supported hypothesis, not proven. Compared with basal-like, luminal-like tumors shared significantly more repertoire with nontumor tissue.

This TCR was sampled from a female donor with breast cancer. Some clones in this sample may be carry-over from other donors' samples. V and J are TRBV20-1 and TRBJ1-3; D is unresolved. Material: axillary lymph node tissue. Here the CDR3 DNA reads TGCAGTGCCGGGCTCTTGGACACCATATATTTT. As protein: CSAGLLDTIYF.